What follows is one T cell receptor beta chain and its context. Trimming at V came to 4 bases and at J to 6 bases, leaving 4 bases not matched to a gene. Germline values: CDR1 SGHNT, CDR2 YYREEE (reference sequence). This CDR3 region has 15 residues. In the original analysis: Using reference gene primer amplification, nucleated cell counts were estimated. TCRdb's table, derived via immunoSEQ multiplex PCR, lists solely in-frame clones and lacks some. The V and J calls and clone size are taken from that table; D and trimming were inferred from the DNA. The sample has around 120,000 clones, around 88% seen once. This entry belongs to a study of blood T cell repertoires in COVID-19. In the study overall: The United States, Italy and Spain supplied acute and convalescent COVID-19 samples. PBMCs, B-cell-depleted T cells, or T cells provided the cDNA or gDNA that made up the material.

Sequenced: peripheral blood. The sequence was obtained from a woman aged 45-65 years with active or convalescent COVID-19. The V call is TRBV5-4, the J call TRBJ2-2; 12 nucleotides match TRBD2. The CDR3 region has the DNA TGTGCCAGCAGCCGACTAGCGGGAGAGGCCGGGGAGCTGTTTTTT. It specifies CASSRLAGEAGELFF.